Listed below are T cell receptor beta chains from one sample, sequenced in a study of T-cell reconstitution after alpha-beta-depleted transplantation in children. TCRdb recomputed calls from the PCR reads with MiXCR, one row per CDR3 protein. The sample has approximately 650,000 distinct CDR3 sequences; around 14% are singletons. This sample comprised PBMCs, obtained before TCRalphabeta/CD19-depleted stem cell transplant. The receptors stem from a girl aged 2 to 10 with congenital amegakaryocytic thrombocytopenia, due to receive a stem cell transplant. Both conserved end residues are part of each CDR3. Fields, in order: CDR3 DNA, CDR3 protein, V gene, J gene, clone size, D gene. A D gene is named only where the DNA matches it firmly. The listing skips clone size in some rows; elsewhere it reads once, few, many or a size class.

DNA: TGCGCCAGCAGGGGACAGAGCACAGATACGCAGTATTTT
CDR3: CASRGQSTDTQYF
V: TRBV4-1
J: TRBJ2-3
size: many
D: TRBD1

DNA: TGTGCCAGCAGCTCAACGGATACACGGTTTGGTGAAGCTTTCTTT
CDR3: CASSSTDTRFGEAFF
V: TRBV7-8
J: TRBJ1-1
size: few
D: NA

DNA: TGTGCCAGCACCTCGCGGCGGGAGGATACGCAGTATTTT
CDR3: CASTSRREDTQYF
V: TRBV7-9
J: TRBJ2-3
size: few
D: TRBD2

DNA: TGCGCCAGCAGCCAAGACAGGGTCTCCTACGAGCAGTACTTC
CDR3: CASSQDRVSYEQYF
V: TRBV5-1
J: TRBJ2-7
size: many
D: TRBD1

DNA: TGCAGCGTTGGGGGGGGACTAGCGGGAGTAACCGTGTTCTTC
CDR3: CSVGGGLAGVTVFF
V: TRBV29-1
J: TRBJ2-1
size: few
D: TRBD2

DNA: TGTGCCAGCAGCTACCGGGCTCCGGGGGATGAGCAGTTCTTC
CDR3: CASSYRAPGDEQFF
V: TRBV7-6
J: TRBJ2-1
size: few
D: NA

DNA: TGTGCCATCAGTTTCAGCGGGAGGGGATACAATGAGCAGTTCTTC
CDR3: CAISFSGRGYNEQFF
V: TRBV10-3
J: TRBJ2-1
size: many
D: TRBD2

DNA: TGTGCCAGCGGGGTATCAGGGCGGAATTCACCCCTCCACTTT
CDR3: CASGVSGRNSPLHF
V: TRBV2
J: TRBJ1-6
size: NA
D: NA

DNA: TGCGCCAGCAGTCAAGATATGGGACTGCCCTACGAGCAGTACTTC
CDR3: CASSQDMGLPYEQYF
V: TRBV4-1
J: TRBJ2-7
size: few
D: NA

DNA: TGCGCCAGCAGCCTGGGGAGGGGAGACAATGAGCAGTTCTTC
CDR3: CASSLGRGDNEQFF
V: TRBV5-1
J: TRBJ2-1
size: many
D: TRBD2

DNA: TGCAGCGTTACGCTTGGGGCTAACTATGGCTACACCTTC
CDR3: CSVTLGANYGYTF
V: TRBV29-1
J: TRBJ1-2
size: few
D: NA